The rows below give T cell receptor beta chains drawn from one sample of a study of cytomegalovirus exposure and HLA in healthy donors. The data were produced by immunoSEQ multiplex PCR, yet TCRdb's version contains in-frame clones alone and is incomplete. The sample consists of fewer than 200,000 clones, around 90% of them appearing once. The sample taken for sequencing was PBMCs. The receptors stem from a boy between 2 and 10 years old in good health and CMV-seronegative. Each CDR3 is given with its conserved first and last residue. D genes are given only for firm matches. The listing skips clone size in some rows; elsewhere it reads once, few, many or a size class.

TRBJ1-1,NA,TRBV6-1,TRBD1,TGTGCCAGCAGTCCCGGACAGGGCACCAAGAAAGCTTTCTTT,CASSPGQGTKKAFF
TRBJ2-7,once,TRBV5-6,TRBD1,TGTGCCAGCAGCTCAATCGCCCCGGGACAGGGGGCCGAGGGGTACTTC,CASSSIAPGQGAEGYF
TRBJ2-7,NA,TRBV5-4,NA,TGTGCCAGCCCTGAACCCTCATCTGGCAAGCAGTACTTC,CASPEPSSGKQYF
TRBJ2-3,NA,TRBV4-2,TRBD2,TGTGCCAGCAGCTCTAGCGGGGGGGAGGATACGCAGTATTTT,CASSSSGGEDTQYF
TRBJ2-1,NA,TRBV27,TRBD2,TGTGCCAGCAGTTTGGCGGGAGGAGTTAATGAGCAGTTCTTC,CASSLAGGVNEQFF
TRBJ1-6,NA,TRBV6-5,NA,TGTGCCAGCAGTTCGCGACAGACCCTCAATTCACCCCTCCACTTT,CASSSRQTLNSPLHF
TRBJ1-4,NA,TRBV14,NA,TGTGCCAGCAGGCAGGGCGGCGAAAAACTGTTTTTT,CASRQGGEKLFF
TRBJ2-5,NA,TRBV7-9,NA,TGTGCCAGCAGCCCCGGTGGTAGGGGGAACCAAGAGACCCAGTACTTC,CASSPGGRGNQETQYF
TRBJ2-2,few,TRBV29-1,NA,TGCAGCGTTGAACTCCGGGGCACCGGGGAGCTGTTTTTT,CSVELRGTGELFF
TRBJ2-1,NA,TRBV2,NA,TGTGCCAGCAGTGGGGGGACAATTCCCTACAATGAGCAGTTCTTC,CASSGGTIPYNEQFF
TRBJ2-7,few,TRBV5-1,NA,TGCGCCAGCAGCCTTCAACAGGTGCCAGGCTACGAGCAGTACTTC,CASSLQQVPGYEQYF
TRBJ1-2,NA,TRBV5-4,TRBD1,TGTGCCAGCAGCCTGGGACAGGGTTTGTATGGCTACACCTTC,CASSLGQGLYGYTF
TRBJ2-5,NA,TRBV7-9,NA,TGTGCCAGCAGCTTATGGAGGGTTCTCCAAGAGACCCAGTACTTC,CASSLWRVLQETQYF
TRBJ2-7,NA,TRBV9,NA,TGTGCCAGCAGCGTAGCTACAGGACAGCCCTACGAGCAGTACTTC,CASSVATGQPYEQYF
TRBJ2-7,NA,TRBV7-9,NA,TGTGCCAGCAGCCTGGACTTGTACGAGCAGTACTTC,CASSLDLYEQYF
TRBJ1-5,NA,TRBV19,TRBD1,TGTGCCAGTAGTCGCCCCATGGACAGGAATCAGCCCCAGCATTTT,CASSRPMDRNQPQHF
TRBJ1-6,NA,TRBV11-2,TRBD1,TGTGCCAGCAGCTACCCAGGGGGCGCGTATAATTCACCCCTCCACTTT,CASSYPGGAYNSPLHF
TRBJ1-1,NA,TRBV2,NA,TGTGCCAGCAGTGTCCGGGACAACCGCCTGAACACTGAAGCTTTCTTT,CASSVRDNRLNTEAFF
TRBJ1-4,NA,TRBV5-1,TRBD1,TGCGCCAGCAGCGTAACAGGGGGTTGGGATGAAAAACTGTTTTTT,CASSVTGGWDEKLFF
TRBJ1-2,NA,TRBV5-6,NA,TGTGCCAGCAGCTCGGAGGGTTATGGCTACACCTTC,CASSSEGYGYTF
TRBJ2-3,NA,TRBV25-1,NA,TGTGCCAGCAGTGAAGTCGTAGGCACAGATACGCAGTATTTT,CASSEVVGTDTQYF
TRBJ2-2,few,TRBV6-1,NA,TGTGCCAGCAACCCTCGAGTGCGCACCGGGGAGCTGTTTTTT,CASNPRVRTGELFF
TRBJ1-2,NA,TRBV14,NA,TGTGCCAGCAGCCAGCAGGCCTTCTATGGCTACACCTTC,CASSQQAFYGYTF
TRBJ1-1,NA,TRBV2,TRBD1,TGTGCCAGCAGACCGTCAGGGGGGTACACTGAAGCTTTCTTT,CASRPSGGYTEAFF
TRBJ2-1,NA,TRBV2,TRBD1,TGTGCCAGCAGCGTTACCGACAGGGTCGGGGACAATGAGCAGTTCTTC,CASSVTDRVGDNEQFF
TRBJ2-7,NA,TRBV11-2,TRBD2,TGTGCCAGCAGCCGACTAGCGGGGGTTTCCTACGAGCAGTACTTC,CASSRLAGVSYEQYF
TRBJ2-1,NA,TRBV30,TRBD1,TGTGCCGGGTGGGACAGGGGGAACAATGAGCAGTTCTTC,CAGWDRGNNEQFF
TRBJ2-7,NA,TRBV5-6,NA,TGTGCCAGCAGCTTGAGACGGGATGATAACATTTCCTACGAGCAGTACTTC,CASSLRRDDNISYEQYF
TRBJ2-2,NA,TRBV11-3,TRBD1,TGTGCCAGCAGCTTCGGGACAGGGAACACCGGGGAGCTGTTTTTT,CASSFGTGNTGELFF
TRBJ2-7,NA,TRBV6-1,NA,TGTGCCAGCAGTGAAGCGACCAGCGGTGTATACGAGCAGTACTTC,CASSEATSGVYEQYF
TRBJ2-4,NA,TRBV5-6,NA,TGTGCCAGCAGCTTGGCGGGAGCGGGCGGTAAAAACATTCAGTACTTC,CASSLAGAGGKNIQYF
TRBJ2-3,NA,TRBV27,TRBD1,TGTGCCAGCAGTACAGGGGGCGCAAAGGGAGATACGCAGTATTTT,CASSTGGAKGDTQYF
TRBJ2-3,NA,TRBV18,TRBD2,TGTGCCAGCTCACCACTACTAGCGGGGAAAGATACGCAGTATTTT,CASSPLLAGKDTQYF
TRBJ1-4,NA,TRBV7-9,NA,TGTGCCAGCAGCACATCAGGAACAACTAATGAAAAACTGTTTTTT,CASSTSGTTNEKLFF
TRBJ2-7,NA,TRBV28,NA,TGTGCCAGCAGTTTAGATGAAGGGGCCTACGAGCAGTACTTC,CASSLDEGAYEQYF
TRBJ1-3,NA,TRBV11-2,NA,TGTGCCAGCAGCTTAGGCCGAACCGGGGGCACCATATATTTT,CASSLGRTGGTIYF
TRBJ1-1,few,TRBV4-1,NA,TGCGCCAGCCGAGTGGGGAGGGGGTCAGGTACTGAAGCTTTCTTT,CASRVGRGSGTEAFF
TRBJ2-2,NA,TRBV7-2,NA,TGTGCCAGCAGCTTAGTAGGAGACACCGGGGAGCTGTTTTTT,CASSLVGDTGELFF
TRBJ2-3,NA,TRBV9,TRBD2,TGTGCCAGCAGCGTAGCTACGACGGCCGCGGGGGGGAGGGTCACAGATACGCAGTATTTT,CASSVATTAAGGRVTDTQYF
TRBJ1-1,NA,TRBV28,NA,TGTGCCAGCAGGAAGGACTTCCCGAACACTGAAGCTTTCTTT,CASRKDFPNTEAFF
TRBJ2-7,NA,TRBV30,NA,TGTGCCTGGTCCAGGGCGACCTACGAGCAGTACTTC,CAWSRATYEQYF
TRBJ2-5,NA,TRBV7-8,TRBD1,TGTGCCAGCAGAGGACAGGGAAAGACCCAGTACTTC,CASRGQGKTQYF
TRBJ2-1,NA,TRBV7-9,NA,TGTTCCAGCAGCTTATACCGGGATCACTCCTACAATGAGCAGTTCTTC,CSSSLYRDHSYNEQFF
TRBJ2-7,NA,TRBV30,NA,TGTGCCTACGGCGGGACGAACTACGAGCAGTACTTC,CAYGGTNYEQYF
TRBJ2-1,NA,TRBV7-3,TRBD2,TGTGCCAGCAGCCCTACGGGACTAGCGGGAGTCAATGAGCAGTTCTTC,CASSPTGLAGVNEQFF
TRBJ1-5,NA,TRBV19,TRBD1,TGTGCCAGTACACAGACAGGGCATCAGCCCCAGCATTTT,CASTQTGHQPQHF